One T cell receptor beta chain is described in this entry. Its antigen is not known. This entry comes from a study of shared clonotypes between healthy human individuals. The CDR3 sequence is 13 residues long. Per the germline V gene, CDR1 is SGDLS and CDR2 is YYNGEE. The V end was cut by 5 bases, the J end by 3 bases, with 9 bases between. Notes on the study in general: It was anticipated that sequencing depth would influence how many clonotypes donors shared.

The repertoire was sequenced with immunoSEQ multiplex PCR; TCRdb's copy has only in-frame clones and lacks some. The table has some 1.5 million clones, approximately 96% seen once; the top ten hold roughly 1.2%. The clonotype originates from a man younger than 40 in good health. The sequenced sample consisted of naive CD4+ T cells sorted from blood. The subset is: CD45RA+ positively selected. This chain uses TRBV9 with TRBJ1-5, with D tentatively TRBD1 (5 bases). CDR3 nucleotide sequence: TGTGCCAGCAGTCAGGGAATCAATCAGCCCCAGCATTTT. Encoded protein: CASSQGINQPQHF. Based on the CDR3 plus reference TRBV9 and TRBJ1-5, the full variable domain is DSGVTQTPKHLITATGQRVTLRCSPRSGDLSVYWYQQSLDQGLQFLIQYYNGEERAKGNILERFSAQQFPDLHSELNLSSLELGDSALYFCASSQGINQPQHFGDGTRLSIL.